The 22 T cell receptor beta chains below come from one sample, sequenced in a study of cytomegalovirus exposure and HLA in healthy donors. PCR used 60 Vbeta primers and 13 Jbeta primers. Data came from immunoSEQ multiplex PCR; TCRdb stores just in-frame clones and leaves some out. This table has roughly 120,000 clones, roughly four fifths appearing once. The sequenced sample was PBMCs. These receptors originate from a male donor in good health and CMV-seropositive.

The genes are TRBV28 and TRBJ2-1, with 7 bases that match TRBD2. Trimming at V came to 6 bases and at J to 8 bases, leaving 7 bases not matched to a gene. CDR1 is MDHEN and CDR2 is SYDVKM in the germline V gene. The CDR3 is 13 residues long. Here the CDR3 reads CASSPIGGDEQFF. DNA for the CDR3: TGTGCCAGCAGCCCGATTGGGGGGGATGAGCAGTTCTTC.

The rearrangement joins TRBV28 to TRBJ2-3; D is perhaps TRBD1 (5 bases). Germline CDR1 and CDR2: MDHEN and SYDVKM. This CDR3 is built from 15 residues. Trimming removed 4 bases from V and 2 bases from J, with 13 bases in between. CDR3 DNA: TGTGCCAGCAGTTCCCCCCAGGGAAACACAGATACGCAGTATTTT. Encoded protein: CASSSPQGNTDTQYF.

Details on this clone: At one end, the junction sequence differs from germline, possibly due to a read error. V usage is TRBV7-9 and J usage is TRBJ2-7, with 11 bases that match TRBD1. CDR3 length equals 19 residues. Germline V lookup: CDR1 SEHNR, CDR2 FQNEAQ (reference sequence). CDR3: CSSSLVTERTGGNPYEQYF. The CDR3 bases are TGTTCCAGCAGCTTAGTTACTGAGCGGACAGGGGGCAACCCCTACGAGCAGTACTTC. The variable domain in full, completed from reference TRBV7-9 and TRBJ2-7, reads DTGVSQNPRHKITKRGQNVTFRCDPISEHNRLYWYRQTLGQGPEFLTYFQNEAQLEKSRLLSDRFSAERPKGSFSTLEIQRTEQGDSAMYLCSSSLVTERTGGNPYEQYFGPGTRLTVT.

This clone was seen only a few times. One end of the junction is discordant with germline, which a read error may explain. V is TRBV9 and J is TRBJ2-4, with D possibly being TRBD2 (5 bases). The CDR3 has 16 residues. Germline CDR1 and CDR2: SGDLS and YYNGEE. In nucleotides, the CDR3 is TGTGCCAGCAGCGTAGATGTAGGGCTAGCCAAAAACAGTCAGTACTTC. This gives the protein CASSVDVGLAKNSQYF.

The chain has TRBV7-2 and TRBJ1-6; no clear D. CDR3 length: 16 residues. Germline-derived CDR1 and CDR2 are SGHTA and FQGNSA. Trimming pared 2 bases from V and 0 bases from J, leaving 8 bases between. DNA of the CDR3: TGTGCCAGCAGCTTAACGGGTAGCTCCTATAATTCACCCCTCCACTTT. Its translation: CASSLTGSSYNSPLHF.

The chain couples TRBV7-8 to TRBJ2-7, with 8 bases that match TRBD1. The CDR3 extends over 14 amino acids. With 9 bases clipped from V and 3 bases from J, the junction kept 10 bases outside the gene matches. Germline CDR1 and CDR2: SGHVS and FQNEAQ. The CDR3 DNA sequence: TGTGCCAGTACCAGTGGGACAGGATTCTACGAGCAGTACTTC. Translation: CASTSGTGFYEQYF.

The V gene is TRBV4-3, the J gene TRBJ2-1; D is undetermined. Trimming stripped 4 bases from V and 4 bases from J, with 17 bases between. This CDR3 region has 16 residues. The germline V gene encodes CDR1 LGHNA and CDR2 YSLEER. Written as DNA, the CDR3 is TGCGCCAGCAGCCCCTCCTGGCAGGTTCTTTACAATGAGCAGTTCTTC. Encoded protein: CASSPSWQVLYNEQFF.

The genes are TRBV4-2 and TRBJ2-3; 8 nucleotides align to TRBD1. CDR1 and CDR2 (germline): LGHNA, YNFKEQ. J lost 7 bases, V lost 0 bases, and 6 bases had no gene match. The CDR3 extends over 15 amino acids. CDR3 residues: CASSQDTGGTYTQYF. The CDR3 DNA follows: TGTGCCAGCAGCCAAGATACAGGGGGAACCTATACGCAGTATTTT.

As DNA, the CDR3 is TGCGCCAGCAGCCAAGTGGGCAGATACGAGCAGTACTTC. Translated, it gives CASSQVGRYEQYF. The chain employs TRBV4-1 and TRBJ2-7; no definite D call. Trimming took 1 base from V and 4 from J, leaving 8 bases between them. Germline V gives CDR1 MGHRA, CDR2 YSYEKL. The CDR3 covers 13 residues.

This clone was counted only a few times. The chain employs TRBV5-4 and TRBJ1-1, with a weak D call TRBD1 (5 bases). V lost 4 bases, J lost 2 bases, and 12 bases lay in between. CDR1 and CDR2 (germline): SGHNT, YYREEE (reference sequence). The CDR3 has 14 residues. CDR3 sequence (DNA): TGTGCCAGCAGCCACGAAACAGGAAACACTGAAGCTTTCTTT. Its translation: CASSHETGNTEAFF.

The chain couples TRBV18 to TRBJ1-3; no firm D call. The germline V and J ends were trimmed by 3 bases and 1 base, with 10 bases remaining between them. CDR1 and CDR2 (germline): KGHSH, LQKENI. This CDR3 is 15 amino acids long. CDR3 in DNA: TGTGCCAGCTCACCGGAGGTTCCTTCTGGAAACACCATATATTTT. Protein product: CASSPEVPSGNTIYF.

This rearrangement joins TRBV29-1 to TRBJ1-4, with 8 bases matching TRBD1. CDR3 length: 14 amino acids. After removal of 3 bases from V and 3 bases from J, the junction contained 3 bases not matched to a gene. CDR1 and CDR2 from the germline V gene are SQVTM and ANQGSEA. CDR3 nucleotides: TGCAGCGTTGACGCGACAGGGGCTAATGAAAAACTGTTTTTT. Encoded protein: CSVDATGANEKLFF.

This chain joins TRBV5-1 and TRBJ2-5; 10 bases align to TRBD1. The J call may be mistaken, given a closer DNA end match to TRBJ2-7. Per the germline V gene, CDR1 is SGHRS and CDR2 is YFSETQ. The CDR3 totals 14 residues. The CDR3 coding sequence is TGCGCCAGCAGCTGGACAGGGGGCTCCTACGAGCAGTACTTC. Translation gives CASSWTGGSYEQYF.

Only one count was recorded for this clone. The chain combines TRBV15 with TRBJ1-5; 8 nucleotides align to TRBD1. The CDR3 totals 15 residues. Germline assignment: CDR1 LNHNV and CDR2 YYDKDF (reference sequence). V shed 0 bases and J 6 bases; nucleotides not matched to a gene: 4. In DNA, the CDR3 is TGTGCCACCAGCAGAGACCGGACAGGGTCTCAGCCCCAGCATTTT. Protein: CATSRDRTGSQPQHF.

V gene TRBV14 combines with J gene TRBJ1-1; D may be TRBD1 (5 bases). Trimming pared 3 bases from V and 4 bases from J, leaving 18 bases between. In germline, CDR1 is SGHDN, CDR2 FVKESK. This CDR3 comprises 16 residues. The CDR3 is CASSHLLSGGSTEAFF. CDR3 bases: TGTGCCAGCAGCCATTTATTGAGCGGGGGAAGCACTGAAGCTTTCTTT.

This clone has a single count. CDR3 residues: CASTLVAGGAYEQYF. DNA of the CDR3: TGTGCCAGCACCTTAGTCGCCGGGGGGGCCTACGAGCAGTACTTC. The chain employs TRBV28 and TRBJ2-7; 8 nucleotides line up with TRBD2. Germline V CDR1 and CDR2: MDHEN, SYDVKM. V lost 7 bases and J lost 2; bases outside the gene matches: 10. This CDR3 spans 15 amino acids.

This rearrangement joins TRBV6-5 to TRBJ2-7, with D perhaps matching TRBD1 (5 bases). Germline V gives CDR1 MNHEY, CDR2 SVGAGI. The CDR3 runs 13 residues. V lost 6 bases and J 3 bases, leaving 12 bases between the germline ends. Here the CDR3 reads CASSPGHDYEQYF. CDR3 nucleotides: TGTGCCAGCAGCCCAGGACACGACTACGAGCAGTACTTC.

The chain has TRBV28 and TRBJ2-7; the D gene is possibly TRBD2 (6 bases). Germline values: CDR1 MDHEN, CDR2 SYDVKM. The germline V and J ends were trimmed by 5 bases and 6 bases, with 20 bases remaining between them. The CDR3 runs 15 residues. The CDR3 sequence is CASSERPGLIAEQYF. The CDR3 region has the DNA TGTGCCAGCAGTGAGAGACCGGGACTTATAGCCGAGCAGTACTTC.

The J gene is TRBJ2-7, the V gene TRBV7-2; D perhaps matches TRBD2 (6 bases). Per the germline V gene, CDR1 is SGHTA and CDR2 is FQGNSA. Trimming stripped 1 base from V and 6 bases from J, with 10 bases between. The CDR3 is 13 amino acids. In DNA form, the CDR3 reads TGTGCCAGCAGCTTAGTCGGGGGAGGCGAGCAGTACTTC. Protein: CASSLVGGGEQYF. Drawing the rest from reference TRBV7-2 and TRBJ2-7, the complete variable domain is GAGVSQSPSNKVTEKGKDVELRCDPISGHTALYWYRQSLGQGLEFLIYFQGNSAPDKSGLPSDRFSAERTGGSVSTLTIQRTQQEDSAVYLCASSLVGGGEQYFGPGTRLTVT.

This clone was seen a few times. This chain connects TRBV6-6 to TRBJ2-4, with D perhaps matching TRBD1 (5 bases). The ends were cut back, 7 bases at V and 5 bases at J, with 6 bases in the middle. The CDR3 contains 11 residues. Germline V gene data show CDR1 as MNHNY and CDR2 as SVGAGI (reference sequence). DNA of the CDR3: TGTGCCAGCAAGACAGAAAACATTCAGTACTTC. Amino acids: CASKTENIQYF.

The rearrangement uses TRBV29-1 and TRBJ2-7; 8 bases match TRBD2. Per germline, CDR1 SQVTM and CDR2 ANQGSEA. There are 13 residues in the CDR3. J lost 3 bases, V lost 1 base, and 2 bases had no gene match. CDR3 bases: TGCAGCGTTGAAGCGGGGGGGCTCTACGAGCAGTACTTC. Protein product: CSVEAGGLYEQYF.

The chain couples TRBV7-2 to TRBJ2-5; weak D call: TRBD1 (6 bases). Germline V gene lookup returns CDR1 SGHTA and CDR2 FQGNSA. CDR3 length: 15 residues. Trimming cost V 4 bases and J 4 bases, with 16 bases left between them. CDR3 loop: CASSSTQGRGETQYF. CDR3 DNA sequence: TGTGCCAGCAGCTCAACCCAGGGGAGAGGAGAGACCCAGTACTTC.